This record looks at one TCR beta chain sequence and its context. While infection was still active, Seattle patients were enrolled and then followed longitudinally. The sample comes from a study of blood T cell repertoires in COVID-19. Study-level background: The cDNA or gDNA used as material had been derived from T cells, B-cell-depleted T cells, or PBMCs.

The authors' processing: Nucleated cell counts were estimated from reference gene primer amplification. The assay was immunoSEQ multiplex PCR, and TCRdb's table has in-frame clones only and misses some. Clone size and the V and J calls come from that table; the DNA yielded D and trimming. Of 100,000 to 150,000 clones listed, approximately 85% are singletons. Germline V lookup: CDR1 SGHRS, CDR2 YFSETQ. The J segment lost 5 bases and the V segment lost 3 bases, leaving 9 bases of the junction unmatched. The CDR3 contains 16 residues. The TCR comes from a man younger than 45 with COVID-19, enrolled during active disease. Input material: peripheral blood. The chain joins TRBV5-1 to TRBJ2-1; 9 bases align to TRBD2. CDR3 sequence: CASSWAPSGTHNEQFF. The CDR3 coding sequence is TGCGCCAGCAGCTGGGCCCCTAGCGGGACACACAATGAGCAGTTCTTC.